These T cell receptor beta chains were read from a single sample in a study of blood T cell repertoires in COVID-19. Assay used: immunoSEQ multiplex PCR; TCRdb lists only in-frame clones, some missing. The sample holds roughly 80,000 clones; 82% are singletons and the top ten take approximately 25%. What was sequenced was peripheral blood. These receptors originate from a human donor in a cohort sampled during active COVID-19. The CDR3 runs from the conserved cysteine through the conserved F or W. D genes are given only for firm matches. The listing skips clone size in some rows; elsewhere it reads once, few, many or a size class.

v_gene,len,d_gene,abundance,j_gene,CDR3nt,CDR3aa
TRBV19,12,TRBD1,.,TRBJ1-1,TGTGCCAGTAGTACCGGGACAGGGGAAGCTTTCTTT,CASSTGTGEAFF
TRBV2,15,TRBD2,.,TRBJ2-7,TGTGCCAGCAGTGATCGCGCGCTTGGGAGGGGCGAGCAGTACTTC,CASSDRALGRGEQYF
TRBV18,16,TRBD1,.,TRBJ1-1,TGTGCCAGCTCACCACCGGCCTCAGGGGGTGGAACTGAAGCTTTCTTT,CASSPPASGGGTEAFF
TRBV7-2,14,TRBD1,.,TRBJ2-7,TGTGCCAGCAGCGGCCGACAGGGCCCCTACGAGCAGTACTTC,CASSGRQGPYEQYF
TRBV7-3,15,TRBD1,.,TRBJ2-5,TGTGCCAGCAGCCCCGGACAGGCCTCCAGGGAGACCCAGTACTTC,CASSPGQASRETQYF
TRBV5-8,15,.,medium-sized,TRBJ1-5,TGTGCCAGCAGCCCCCTTGGGCAGGGGAATCAGCCCCAGCATTTT,CASSPLGQGNQPQHF
TRBV27,15,.,.,TRBJ2-1,TGTGCCAGCAGTTCTCGGGGATCGTCCTACAATGAGCAGTTCTTC,CASSSRGSSYNEQFF
TRBV28,15,TRBD1,few,TRBJ2-7,TGTGCCAGCAGTTTGGGACAGGGGTTCTCCTACGAGCAGTACTTC,CASSLGQGFSYEQYF
TRBV18,15,.,.,TRBJ1-3,TGTGCCAGCTCACCAAACCAGGGGAAAGGAAACACCATATATTTT,CASSPNQGKGNTIYF
TRBV10-2,13,.,.,TRBJ1-1,TGCGCCAGCACCTTTTACGAGGGCACTGAAGCTTTCTTT,CASTFYEGTEAFF
TRBV7-3,13,.,.,TRBJ1-1,TGTGCCAGCAGCTTACAGGGGACCACTGAAGCTTTCTTT,CASSLQGTTEAFF
TRBV4-1,14,.,.,TRBJ2-7,TGCGCCAGCAGCCAAGATCCGAGGAACTACGAGCAGTACTTC,CASSQDPRNYEQYF
TRBV7-2,14,TRBD2,.,TRBJ2-5,TGTGCCAGCAGCTTTGGACTAGCGGAAGAGACCCAGTACTTC,CASSFGLAEETQYF
TRBV7-9,17,.,few,TRBJ1-1,TGTGCCAGCAGCTTACCCTTTCAGGGTGTCTTAAACACTGAAGCTTTCTTT,CASSLPFQGVLNTEAFF
TRBV2,14,TRBD2,once,TRBJ2-3,TGTGCCAGACAGCGGGGGACTAGCACAGATACGCAGTATTTT,CARQRGTSTDTQYF
TRBV15,14,.,.,TRBJ1-1,TGTGCCACCAAGGCAGGGGCTGAGAACACTGAAGCTTTCTTT,CATKAGAENTEAFF
TRBV9,15,TRBD1,.,TRBJ1-2,TGTGCCAGCAGCGATCTTTCGACAGGGAGCTATGGCTACACCTTC,CASSDLSTGSYGYTF
TRBV5-5,14,.,.,TRBJ1-1,TGTGCCAGCAGCTTGGTTTCAGGGAACACTGAAGCTTTCTTT,CASSLVSGNTEAFF
TRBV2,14,.,.,TRBJ1-6,TGTGCCAGCAGGGGCAGTTACGAGGGTTCACCCCTCCACTTT,CASRGSYEGSPLHF
TRBV30,14,TRBD1,.,TRBJ1-2,TGTGCCTGGGGCAGGCAGGGGGCGGACTATGGCTACACCTTC,CAWGRQGADYGYTF
TRBV4-1,15,TRBD1,.,TRBJ1-2,TGCGCCAGCAGCCAACCCGGACAGGGGGTAAAAGGCTACACCTTC,CASSQPGQGVKGYTF
TRBV12-5,15,TRBD1,.,TRBJ1-1,TGTGCTAGTGGCTCCCTCGGACAGGCGAACACTGAAGCTTTCTTT,CASGSLGQANTEAFF
TRBV3-1/TRBV3-2,12,TRBD1,.,TRBJ1-6,TGTGCCAGCAGGGACAGGCGGTCACCCCTCCACTTT,CASRDRRSPLHF
TRBV10-2,14,TRBD2,.,TRBJ2-5,TGCGCCAGCAGGCCTAGCGGGGCTGGAGAGACCCAGTACTTC,CASRPSGAGETQYF
TRBV5-4,20,TRBD2,.,TRBJ2-1,TGTGCCAGCAGCACTCATCCCCCCCGCTCCTCTAGCGGGAGGATTTATGAGCAGTTCTTC,CASSTHPPRSSSGRIYEQFF
TRBV2,15,TRBD2,.,TRBJ2-5,TGTGCCAGCAGTGTACTAGCGGGGGAGGGGGGAACCCAGTACTTC,CASSVLAGEGGTQYF
TRBV10-2,18,TRBD2,.,TRBJ2-2,TGCGCCAGCAGTCCGAGACTAGCGGGGGACCTGAACACCGGGGAGCTGTTTTTT,CASSPRLAGDLNTGELFF
TRBV9,13,.,.,TRBJ1-2,TGTGCCAGCAGCGTTGATACAGACTATGGCTACACCTTC,CASSVDTDYGYTF
TRBV10-2,14,.,few,TRBJ2-5,TGCGCCAGCACCCTCAGTAACAGGGAAGAGACCCAGTACTTC,CASTLSNREETQYF
TRBV3-1/TRBV3-2,15,.,.,TRBJ1-6,TGTGCCAGCAGCCCAGGGGTAAGCTATAATTCACCCCTCCACTTT,CASSPGVSYNSPLHF
TRBV6-6,15,TRBD1,few,TRBJ2-7,TGTGCCAGCAGCACCCGGGACAGCTATCCCTACGAGCAGTACTTC,CASSTRDSYPYEQYF
TRBV27,14,TRBD2,.,TRBJ2-2,TGTGCCAGCGGGGCGGGGGGAAACACCGGGGAGCTGTTTTTT,CASGAGGNTGELFF
TRBV5-1,17,.,.,TRBJ1-2,TGCGCCAGCAGTGGGGACCCAGGTAGCGGCTTTATCTATGGCTACACCTTC,CASSGDPGSGFIYGYTF
TRBV4-1,16,.,.,TRBJ2-5,TGCGCCAGCAGCCGGTCTCAGGGGCTGCAGAAAGAGACCCAGTACTTC,CASSRSQGLQKETQYF
TRBV5-1,19,TRBD1,.,TRBJ2-1,TGCGCCAGCAGCCCTGAAGGGGGGACAGGGGCCGGCTCCTACAATGAGCAGTTCTTC,CASSPEGGTGAGSYNEQFF
TRBV7-6,16,TRBD2,.,TRBJ2-3,TGTGCCAGCAGCTTAGCATTGACGGGGGGGAGAGATACGCAGTATTTT,CASSLALTGGRDTQYF
TRBV7-9,16,TRBD1,.,TRBJ1-3,TGTGCCAGCAGCGCGACAGGGTCCTCTTCTGGAAACACCATATATTTT,CASSATGSSSGNTIYF
TRBV30,16,.,.,TRBJ1-2,TGTGCCTGGAGTTCCGGGGGGGGCAGGGGACCGGATGGCTACACCTTC,CAWSSGGGRGPDGYTF
TRBV19,14,.,.,TRBJ1-5,TGTGCCAGTAGTCCAGACAGGACTAATCAGCCCCAGCATTTT,CASSPDRTNQPQHF
TRBV5-1,12,.,.,TRBJ2-3,TGCGCCAGCAGCCAAAGCACAGATACGCAGTATTTT,CASSQSTDTQYF
TRBV6-5,16,TRBD1,medium-sized,TRBJ2-7,TGTGCCAGCAGTTACTCCGGGGCAGGGGGATCCTACGAGCAGTACTTC,CASSYSGAGGSYEQYF
TRBV10-1,16,TRBD1,once,TRBJ2-3,TGCGCCAGCAGTGAGTCTAGGACAGGGGAGGGCGATACGCAGTATTTT,CASSESRTGEGDTQYF
TRBV12-3/TRBV12-4,13,TRBD1,.,TRBJ1-1,TGTGCCAGCAGATCACAGGGGGCCACTGAAGCTTTCTTT,CASRSQGATEAFF
TRBV7-9,15,TRBD1,.,TRBJ1-1,TGTGCCAGCAGCATCGGGCAGGGGGGATTAACTGAAGCTTTCTTT,CASSIGQGGLTEAFF
TRBV7-9,14,.,.,TRBJ2-5,TGTGCCAGCAGCTTTACCCCTTCCCGGGAGACCCAGTACTTC,CASSFTPSRETQYF
TRBV5-5,12,.,.,TRBJ2-7,TGTGCCAGCAGCTTGTTTAGGGGCGAGCAGTACTTC,CASSLFRGEQYF
TRBV11-2,13,TRBD1,.,TRBJ2-5,TGTGCCAGCAGCCTGGGACAGGAAGAGACCCAGTACTTC,CASSLGQEETQYF
TRBV30,14,TRBD1,.,TRBJ1-1,TGTGCCTGGACCACAGGGGGCATGAACACTGAAGCTTTCTTT,CAWTTGGMNTEAFF
TRBV13,15,TRBD1,.,TRBJ2-7,TGTGCCAGCAGCTTTCCCGACAGGGGGGGCTACGAGCAGTACTTC,CASSFPDRGGYEQYF
TRBV4-1,18,TRBD1,.,TRBJ1-5,TGCGCCAGCAGCCACGAAGGTGCGACAGGGAGGCGCAATCAGCCCCAGCATTTT,CASSHEGATGRRNQPQHF
TRBV28,14,.,hyperexpanded,TRBJ1-2,TGTGCCAGCAGTTTAGAGGTCAATAACTATGGCTACACCTTC,CASSLEVNNYGYTF
TRBV9,15,TRBD2,.,TRBJ2-1,TGTGCCAGCAGCGTACTCGCGGGGGGGTACAATGAGCAGTTCTTC,CASSVLAGGYNEQFF
TRBV5-1,14,.,.,TRBJ2-1,TGCGCCAGCAGCTTGGGGGGGCTGGGCAATGAGCAGTTCTTC,CASSLGGLGNEQFF
TRBV3-1/TRBV3-2,15,.,.,TRBJ2-7,TGTGCCAGCAGCCCAGCGGCAGGGGCGGGCTACGAGCAGTACTTC,CASSPAAGAGYEQYF
TRBV5-1,15,TRBD2,.,TRBJ2-3,TGCGCCAGCAGCCCACTAGCGGGGGGCACAGATACGCAGTATTTT,CASSPLAGGTDTQYF